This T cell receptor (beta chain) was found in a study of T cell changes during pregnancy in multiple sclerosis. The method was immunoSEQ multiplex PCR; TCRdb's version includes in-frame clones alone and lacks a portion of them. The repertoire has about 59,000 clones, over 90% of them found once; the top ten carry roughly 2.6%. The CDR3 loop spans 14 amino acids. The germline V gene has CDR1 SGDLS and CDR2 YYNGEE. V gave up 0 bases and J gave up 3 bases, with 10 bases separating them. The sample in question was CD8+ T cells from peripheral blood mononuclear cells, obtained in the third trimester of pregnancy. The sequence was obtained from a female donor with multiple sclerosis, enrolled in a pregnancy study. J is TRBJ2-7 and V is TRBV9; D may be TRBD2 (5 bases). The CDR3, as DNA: TGTGCCAGCAGCGTAGACGGAGGTGGCTACGAGCAGTACTTC. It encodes CASSVDGGGYEQYF.